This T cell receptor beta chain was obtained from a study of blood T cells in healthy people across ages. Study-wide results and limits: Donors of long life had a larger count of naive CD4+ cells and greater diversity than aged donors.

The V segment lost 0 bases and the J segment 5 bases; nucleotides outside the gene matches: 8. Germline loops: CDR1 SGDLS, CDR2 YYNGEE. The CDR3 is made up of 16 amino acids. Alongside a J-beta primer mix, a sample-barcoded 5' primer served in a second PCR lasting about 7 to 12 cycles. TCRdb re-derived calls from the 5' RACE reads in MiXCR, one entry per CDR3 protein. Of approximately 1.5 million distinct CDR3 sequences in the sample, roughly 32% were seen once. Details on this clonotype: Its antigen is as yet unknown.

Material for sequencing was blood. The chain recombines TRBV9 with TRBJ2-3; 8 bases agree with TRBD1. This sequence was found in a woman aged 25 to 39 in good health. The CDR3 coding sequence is TGTGCCAGCAGCGTAGAAGGGCAGGGGGCTGTAGATACGCAGTATTTT. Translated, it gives CASSVEGQGAVDTQYF.